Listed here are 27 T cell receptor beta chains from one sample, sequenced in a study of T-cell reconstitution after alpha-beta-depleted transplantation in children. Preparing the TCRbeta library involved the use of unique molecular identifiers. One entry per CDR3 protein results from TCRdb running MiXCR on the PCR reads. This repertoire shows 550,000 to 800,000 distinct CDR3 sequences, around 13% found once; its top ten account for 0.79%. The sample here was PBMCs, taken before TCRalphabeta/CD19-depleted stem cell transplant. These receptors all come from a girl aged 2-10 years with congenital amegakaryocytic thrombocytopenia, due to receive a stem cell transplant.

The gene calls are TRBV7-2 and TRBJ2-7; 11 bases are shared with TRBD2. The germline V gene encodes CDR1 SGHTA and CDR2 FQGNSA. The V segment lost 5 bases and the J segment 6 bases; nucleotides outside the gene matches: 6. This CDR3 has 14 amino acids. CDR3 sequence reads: CASSRTSGPFEQYF. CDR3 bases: TGTGCCAGCAGCCGGACTAGCGGGCCGTTCGAGCAGTACTTC.

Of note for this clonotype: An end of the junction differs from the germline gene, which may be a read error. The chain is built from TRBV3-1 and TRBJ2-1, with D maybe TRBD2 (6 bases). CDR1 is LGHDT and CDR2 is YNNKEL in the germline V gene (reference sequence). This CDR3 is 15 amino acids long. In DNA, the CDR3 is TGTGCCTGCAGCCAAGTACCGGGAGTCTACAATGAGCAGTTCTTC. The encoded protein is CACSQVPGVYNEQFF.

DNA of the CDR3: TGTGCCAGCAGTCCAGAGATGGGGGCCCCAGATACGCAGTATTTT. Translation: CASSPEMGAPDTQYF. The chain carries TRBV12-3 or TRBV12-4 and TRBJ2-3; possibly TRBD1 for D (6 bases). Trimming left V 5 bases short and J 4 bases short, with 16 bases between. The CDR3 is 15 residues long.

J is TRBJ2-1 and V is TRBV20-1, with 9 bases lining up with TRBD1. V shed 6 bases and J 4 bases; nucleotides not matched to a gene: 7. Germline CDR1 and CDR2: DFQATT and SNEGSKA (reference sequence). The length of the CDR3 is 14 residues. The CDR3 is CSANGQGTYNEQFF. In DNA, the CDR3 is TGCAGTGCAAATGGACAGGGGACATACAATGAGCAGTTCTTC.

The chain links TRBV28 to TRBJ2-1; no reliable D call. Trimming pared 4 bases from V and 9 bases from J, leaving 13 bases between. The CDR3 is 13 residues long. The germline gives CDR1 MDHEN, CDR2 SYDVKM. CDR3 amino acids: CASSSRLVPEQFF. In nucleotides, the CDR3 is TGTGCCAGCAGTTCCCGACTCGTCCCTGAGCAGTTCTTC.

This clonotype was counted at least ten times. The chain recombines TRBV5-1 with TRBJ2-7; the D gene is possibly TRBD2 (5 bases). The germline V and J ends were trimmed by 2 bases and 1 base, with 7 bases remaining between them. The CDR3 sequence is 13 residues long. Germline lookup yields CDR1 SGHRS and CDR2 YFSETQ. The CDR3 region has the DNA TGCGCCAGCAGCTTTGACTATTCCTACGAGCAGTACTTC. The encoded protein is CASSFDYSYEQYF.

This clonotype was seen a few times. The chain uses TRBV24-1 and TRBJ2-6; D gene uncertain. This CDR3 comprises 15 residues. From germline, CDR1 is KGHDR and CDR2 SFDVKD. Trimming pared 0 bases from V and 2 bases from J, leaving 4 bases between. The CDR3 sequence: CATSDLRAGANVLTF. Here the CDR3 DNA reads TGTGCCACCAGTGATTTGAGGGCTGGGGCCAACGTCCTGACTTTC.

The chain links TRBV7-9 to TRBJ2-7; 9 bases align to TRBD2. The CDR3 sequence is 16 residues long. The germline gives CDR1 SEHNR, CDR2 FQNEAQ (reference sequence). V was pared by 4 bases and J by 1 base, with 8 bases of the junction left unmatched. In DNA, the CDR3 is TGTGCCAGCAGCTCGTTTGTGACTAGCGGTTCCTACGAGCAGTACTTC. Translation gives CASSSFVTSGSYEQYF.

CDR3: CASSYSYAGELFF. In DNA form, the CDR3 reads TGTGCCAGCAGTTACTCCTACGCAGGGGAGCTGTTTTTT. The rearrangement joins TRBV6-2 or TRBV6-3 to TRBJ2-2; D remains unclear. This CDR3 spans 13 amino acids. Germline CDR1 reads MNHEY; CDR2 reads SVGEGT. Between the trimmed V and J ends, which lost 0 bases and 8 bases, there was a span of 7 bases.

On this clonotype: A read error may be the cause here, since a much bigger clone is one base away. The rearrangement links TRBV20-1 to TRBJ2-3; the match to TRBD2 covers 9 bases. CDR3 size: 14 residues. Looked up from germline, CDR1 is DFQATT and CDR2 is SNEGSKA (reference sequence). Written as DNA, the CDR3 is TGCAGTGCTAGATCGGCGGGAGGGCCGAATACGCCGTATTTT. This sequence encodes CSARSAGGPNTPYF.

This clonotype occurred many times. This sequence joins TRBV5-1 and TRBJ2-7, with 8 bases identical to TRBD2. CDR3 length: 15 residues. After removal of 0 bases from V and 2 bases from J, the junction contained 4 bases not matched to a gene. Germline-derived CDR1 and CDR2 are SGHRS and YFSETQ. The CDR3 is CASSLVVAGPYEQYF. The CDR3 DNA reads TGCGCCAGCAGCTTGGTAGTAGCGGGGCCCTACGAGCAGTACTTC.

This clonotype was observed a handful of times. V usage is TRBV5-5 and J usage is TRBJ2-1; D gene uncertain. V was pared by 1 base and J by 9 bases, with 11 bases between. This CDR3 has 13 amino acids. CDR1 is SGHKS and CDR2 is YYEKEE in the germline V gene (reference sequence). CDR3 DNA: TGTGCCAGCAGCTTGTTGCCAGCGCCTGAGCAGTTCTTC. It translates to CASSLLPAPEQFF.

This CDR3 reads CASSSGLAGKKSEQFF. DNA of the CDR3: TGCGCCAGCAGCTCGGGACTAGCGGGAAAAAAGAGTGAGCAGTTCTTC. V usage is TRBV5-1 and J usage is TRBJ2-1, with 13 bases fitting TRBD2. Germline CDR1 and CDR2: SGHRS and YFSETQ. Trimming cost V 3 bases and J 9 bases; bases outside gene matches: 9. The CDR3 contains 16 residues.

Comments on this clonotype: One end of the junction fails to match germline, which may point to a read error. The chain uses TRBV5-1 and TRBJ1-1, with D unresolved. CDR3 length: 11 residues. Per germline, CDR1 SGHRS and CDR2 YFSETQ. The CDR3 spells CASRENIEAFF. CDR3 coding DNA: TGCGCCAGCAGGGAGAACATTGAAGCTTTCTTT. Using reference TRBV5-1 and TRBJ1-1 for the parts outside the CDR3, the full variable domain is KAGVTQTPRYLIKTRGQQVTLSCSPISGHRSVSWYQQTPGQGLQFLFEYFSETQRNKGNFPGRFSGRQFSNSRSEMNVSTLELGDSALYLCASRENIEAFFGQGTRLTVV.

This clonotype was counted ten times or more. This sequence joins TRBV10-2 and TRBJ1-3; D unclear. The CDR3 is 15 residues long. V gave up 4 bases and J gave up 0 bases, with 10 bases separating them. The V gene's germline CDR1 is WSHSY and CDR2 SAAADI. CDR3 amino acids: CASSATRSSGNTIYF. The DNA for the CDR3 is TGCGCCAGCAGTGCGACAAGGAGCTCTGGAAACACCATATATTTT.

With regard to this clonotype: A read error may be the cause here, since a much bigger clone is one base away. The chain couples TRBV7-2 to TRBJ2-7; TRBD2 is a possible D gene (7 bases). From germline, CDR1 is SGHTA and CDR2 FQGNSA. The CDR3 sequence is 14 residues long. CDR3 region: CASRLQGGGYEQYF. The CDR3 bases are TGTGCCAGCCGCTTACAGGGAGGGGGCTACGAGCAGTACTTC.

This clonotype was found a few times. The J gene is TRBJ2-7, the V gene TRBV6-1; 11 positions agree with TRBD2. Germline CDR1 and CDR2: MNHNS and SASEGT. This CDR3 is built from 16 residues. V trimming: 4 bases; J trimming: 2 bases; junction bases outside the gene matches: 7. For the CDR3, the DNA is TGTGCCAGCAGTGCCCTGGGACTAGCGGAACCCTACGAGCAGTACTTC. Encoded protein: CASSALGLAEPYEQYF.

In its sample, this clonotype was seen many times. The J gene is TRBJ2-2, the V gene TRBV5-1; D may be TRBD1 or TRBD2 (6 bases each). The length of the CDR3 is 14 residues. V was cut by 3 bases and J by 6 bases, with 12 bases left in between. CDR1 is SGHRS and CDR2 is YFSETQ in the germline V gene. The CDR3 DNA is TGCGCCAGCAGCTGGGGGGCTGCGGCCGGGGAGCTGTTTTTT. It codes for CASSWGAAAGELFF.

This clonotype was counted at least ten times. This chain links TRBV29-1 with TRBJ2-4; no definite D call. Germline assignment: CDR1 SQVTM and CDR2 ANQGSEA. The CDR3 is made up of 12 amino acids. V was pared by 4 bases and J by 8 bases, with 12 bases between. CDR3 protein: CSVVSLQDIQYF. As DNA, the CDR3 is TGCAGCGTTGTTTCCCTGCAAGACATTCAGTACTTC.

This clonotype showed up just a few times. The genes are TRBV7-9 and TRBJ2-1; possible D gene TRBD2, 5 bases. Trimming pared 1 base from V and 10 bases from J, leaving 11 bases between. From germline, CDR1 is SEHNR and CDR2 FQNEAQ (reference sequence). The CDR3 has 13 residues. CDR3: CASSLDSGREQFF. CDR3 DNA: TGTGCCAGCAGCTTAGACTCGGGAAGGGAGCAGTTCTTC.

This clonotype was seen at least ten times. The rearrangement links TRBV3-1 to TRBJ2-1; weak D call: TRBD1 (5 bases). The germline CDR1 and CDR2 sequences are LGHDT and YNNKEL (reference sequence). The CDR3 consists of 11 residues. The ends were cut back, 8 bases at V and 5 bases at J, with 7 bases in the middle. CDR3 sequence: CASGAHNEQFF. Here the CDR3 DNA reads TGTGCCAGCGGGGCACACAATGAGCAGTTCTTC.

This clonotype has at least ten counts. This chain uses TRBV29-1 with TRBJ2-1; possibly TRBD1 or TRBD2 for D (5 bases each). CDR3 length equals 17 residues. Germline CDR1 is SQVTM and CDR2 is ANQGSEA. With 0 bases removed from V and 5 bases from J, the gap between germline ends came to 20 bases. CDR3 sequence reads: CSVEDRGGNGAHNEQFF. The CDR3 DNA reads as TGCAGCGTTGAAGATCGGGGTGGGAATGGGGCTCACAATGAGCAGTTCTTC.

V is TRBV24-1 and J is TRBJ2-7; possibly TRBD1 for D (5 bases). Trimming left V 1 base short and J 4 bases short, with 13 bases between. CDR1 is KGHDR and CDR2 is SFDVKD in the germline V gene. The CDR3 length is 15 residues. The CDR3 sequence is CATSDLVGVRYEQYF. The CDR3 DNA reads TGTGCCACCAGTGATTTAGTAGGGGTTCGGTACGAGCAGTACTTC.

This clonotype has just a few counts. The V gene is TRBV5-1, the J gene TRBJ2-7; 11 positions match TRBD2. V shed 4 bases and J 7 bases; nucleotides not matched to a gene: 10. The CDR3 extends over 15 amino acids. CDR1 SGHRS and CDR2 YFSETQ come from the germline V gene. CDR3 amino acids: CASSRIAGGPQEQYF. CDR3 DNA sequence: TGCGCCAGCAGCAGAATAGCGGGAGGGCCCCAAGAGCAGTACTTC.

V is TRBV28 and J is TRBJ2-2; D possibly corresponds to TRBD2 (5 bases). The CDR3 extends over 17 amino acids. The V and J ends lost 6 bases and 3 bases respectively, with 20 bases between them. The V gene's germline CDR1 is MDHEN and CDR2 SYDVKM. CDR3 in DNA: TGTGCCAGCAGCCCCCCAACTAGTCGCGCGGACACCGGGGAGCTGTTTTTT. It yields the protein CASSPPTSRADTGELFF.

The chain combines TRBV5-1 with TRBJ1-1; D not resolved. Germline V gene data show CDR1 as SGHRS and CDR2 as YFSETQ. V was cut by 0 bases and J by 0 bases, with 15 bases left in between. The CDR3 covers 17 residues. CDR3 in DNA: TGCGCCAGCAGCTTGGTTGGCAGCGAAATATTGAACACTGAAGCTTTCTTT. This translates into CASSLVGSEILNTEAFF. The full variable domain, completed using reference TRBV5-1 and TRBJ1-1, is KAGVTQTPRYLIKTRGQQVTLSCSPISGHRSVSWYQQTPGQGLQFLFEYFSETQRNKGNFPGRFSGRQFSNSRSEMNVSTLELGDSALYLCASSLVGSEILNTEAFFGQGTRLTVV.

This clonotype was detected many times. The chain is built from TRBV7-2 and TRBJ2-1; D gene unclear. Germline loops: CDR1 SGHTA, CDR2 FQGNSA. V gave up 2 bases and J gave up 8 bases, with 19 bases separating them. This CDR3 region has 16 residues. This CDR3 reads CASSLSPGRIWYEQFF. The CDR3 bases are TGTGCCAGCAGCTTAAGTCCGGGCAGGATTTGGTATGAGCAGTTCTTC. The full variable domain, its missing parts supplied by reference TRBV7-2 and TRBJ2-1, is GAGVSQSPSNKVTEKGKDVELRCDPISGHTALYWYRQSLGQGLEFLIYFQGNSAPDKSGLPSDRFSAERTGGSVSTLTIQRTQQEDSAVYLCASSLSPGRIWYEQFFGPGTRLTVL.